This T cell receptor (beta chain) derives from a study of T cells in Graves' hyperthyroidism and ophthalmopathy. This clonotype has just one count. Lactation, pregnancy, other autoimmune disease or uncontrolled infection led to exclusion of patients. Extraction of PBMCs used roughly 9.6 ml of fresh peripheral blood. RNA transcripts served as the template for amplifying TCR beta CDR3 regions. First-round RT-PCR with HTBI primers amplified the TCR CDR3 region. In TCRdb, the multiplex PCR reads were re-called with MiXCR into one record per CDR3 protein. The sample has 340,000 or so distinct CDR3 sequences; 16% are singletons. Sequencing was done on a sample of blood. The receptor was derived from a man aged 30 to 39 with Graves' hyperthyroidism.

The CDR3 nucleotides are TGTGCCAGCAGTCGACACGGACTAGGTATCACAGATACGCAGTATTTT. Protein sequence: CASSRHGLGITDTQYF. This rearrangement joins TRBV6-2 or TRBV6-3 to TRBJ2-3; TRBD2 aligns across 7 bases. Per the germline V gene, CDR1 is MNHEY and CDR2 is SVGEGT. With V trimmed by 5 bases and J by 2 bases, 10 bases remained unmatched. The CDR3 is 16 residues long.